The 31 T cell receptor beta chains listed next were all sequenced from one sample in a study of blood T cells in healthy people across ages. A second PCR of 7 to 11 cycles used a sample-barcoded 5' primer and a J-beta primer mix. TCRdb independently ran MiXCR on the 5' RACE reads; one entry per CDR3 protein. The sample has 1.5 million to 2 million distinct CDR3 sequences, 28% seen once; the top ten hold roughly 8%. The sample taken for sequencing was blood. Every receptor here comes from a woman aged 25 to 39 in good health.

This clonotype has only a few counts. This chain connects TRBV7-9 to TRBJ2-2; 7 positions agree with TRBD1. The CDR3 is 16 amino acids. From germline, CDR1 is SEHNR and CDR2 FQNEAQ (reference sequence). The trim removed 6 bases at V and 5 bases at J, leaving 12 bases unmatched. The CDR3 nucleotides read TGTGCCAGCAGACGTGGCCGGGACAGCCGAACCGGGGAGCTGTTTTTT. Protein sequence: CASRRGRDSRTGELFF.

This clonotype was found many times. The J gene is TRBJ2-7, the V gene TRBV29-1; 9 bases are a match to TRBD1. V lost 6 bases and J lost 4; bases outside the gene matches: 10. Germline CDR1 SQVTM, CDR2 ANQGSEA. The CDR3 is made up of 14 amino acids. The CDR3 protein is CSVRGRQGVYEQYF. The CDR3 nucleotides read TGCAGCGTCAGAGGGAGACAGGGGGTGTACGAGCAGTACTTC.

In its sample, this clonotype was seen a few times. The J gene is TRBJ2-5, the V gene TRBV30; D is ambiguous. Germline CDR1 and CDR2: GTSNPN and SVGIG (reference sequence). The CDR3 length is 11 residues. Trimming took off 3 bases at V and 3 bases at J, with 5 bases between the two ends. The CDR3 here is CAWRGKETQYF. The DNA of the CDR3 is TGTGCCTGGAGGGGTAAAGAGACCCAGTACTTC.

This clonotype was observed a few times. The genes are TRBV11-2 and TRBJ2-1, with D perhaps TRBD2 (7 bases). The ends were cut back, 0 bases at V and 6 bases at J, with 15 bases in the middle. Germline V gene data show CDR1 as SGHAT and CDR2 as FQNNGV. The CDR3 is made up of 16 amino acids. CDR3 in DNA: TGTGCCAGCAGCTTAGATGGGGGGGCGTTGGGCAATGAGCAGTTCTTC. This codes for CASSLDGGALGNEQFF.

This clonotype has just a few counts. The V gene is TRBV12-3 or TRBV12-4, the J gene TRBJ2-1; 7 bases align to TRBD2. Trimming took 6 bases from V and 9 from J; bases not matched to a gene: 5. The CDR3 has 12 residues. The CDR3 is CASRRTSLEQFF. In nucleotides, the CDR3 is TGTGCCAGCAGGCGGACTAGTCTTGAGCAGTTCTTC.

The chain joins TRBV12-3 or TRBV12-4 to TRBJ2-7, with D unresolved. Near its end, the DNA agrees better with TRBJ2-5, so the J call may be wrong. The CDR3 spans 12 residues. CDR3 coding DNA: TGTGCCAGCGGCTCGTTTGAAGGGACCCAGTACTTC. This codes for CASGSFEGTQYF.

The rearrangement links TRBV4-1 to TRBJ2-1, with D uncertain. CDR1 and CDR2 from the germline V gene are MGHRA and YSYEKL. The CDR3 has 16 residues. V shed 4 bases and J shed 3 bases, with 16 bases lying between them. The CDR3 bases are TGCGCCAGCAGCCCCCTCAGCGAAGGGTTCTACAATGAGCAGTTCTTC. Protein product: CASSPLSEGFYNEQFF.

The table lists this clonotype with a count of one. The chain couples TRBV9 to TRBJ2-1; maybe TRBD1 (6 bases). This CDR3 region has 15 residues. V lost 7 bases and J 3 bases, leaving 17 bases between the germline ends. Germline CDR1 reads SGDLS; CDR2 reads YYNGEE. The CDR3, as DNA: TGTGCCAGCTCTGGGGGACAAAGCTTCTACAATGAGCAGTTCTTC. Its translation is CASSGGQSFYNEQFF. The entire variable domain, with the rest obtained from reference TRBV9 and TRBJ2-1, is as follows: DSGVTQTPKHLITATGQRVTLRCSPRSGDLSVYWYQQSLDQGLQFLIQYYNGEERAKGNILERFSAQQFPDLHSELNLSSLELGDSALYFCASSGGQSFYNEQFFGPGTRLTVL.

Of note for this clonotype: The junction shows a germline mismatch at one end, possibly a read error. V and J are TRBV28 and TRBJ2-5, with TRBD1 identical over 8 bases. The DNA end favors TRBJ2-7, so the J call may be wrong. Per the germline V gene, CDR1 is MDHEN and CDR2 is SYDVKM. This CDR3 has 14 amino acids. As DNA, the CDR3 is TGTGCCGGCAGATTGGACAGGGTTGCCCCCGAGCAGTACTTC. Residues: CAGRLDRVAPEQYF.

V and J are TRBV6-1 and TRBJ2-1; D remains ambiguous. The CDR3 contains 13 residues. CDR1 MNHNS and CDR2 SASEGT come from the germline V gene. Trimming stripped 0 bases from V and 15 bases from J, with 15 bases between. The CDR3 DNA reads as TGTGCCAGCAGTGAAGCGACGGTCAAGTGGGGGTTCTTC. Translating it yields CASSEATVKWGFF.

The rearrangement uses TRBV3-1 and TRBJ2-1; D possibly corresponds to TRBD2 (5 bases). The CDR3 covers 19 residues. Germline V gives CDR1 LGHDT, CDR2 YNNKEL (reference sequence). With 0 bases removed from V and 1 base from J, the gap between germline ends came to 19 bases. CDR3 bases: TGTGCCAGCAGCCAAGATTTGGTAGCGAGAGCCAATTCCTACAATGAGCAGTTCTTC. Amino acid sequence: CASSQDLVARANSYNEQFF.

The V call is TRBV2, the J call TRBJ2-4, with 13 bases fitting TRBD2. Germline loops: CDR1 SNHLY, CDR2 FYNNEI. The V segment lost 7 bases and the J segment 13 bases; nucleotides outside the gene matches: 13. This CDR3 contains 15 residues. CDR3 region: CASILTSGGDNEQYF. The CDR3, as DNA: TGTGCCAGCATTCTTACTAGCGGGGGGGACAATGAGCAGTACTTC.

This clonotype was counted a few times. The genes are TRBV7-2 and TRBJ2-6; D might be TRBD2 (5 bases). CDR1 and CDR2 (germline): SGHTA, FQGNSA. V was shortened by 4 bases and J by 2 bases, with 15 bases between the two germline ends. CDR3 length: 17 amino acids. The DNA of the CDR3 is TGTGCCAGCAGCTCGCAAGTGCCGGGGACTGGGGCCAACGTCCTGACTTTC. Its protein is CASSSQVPGTGANVLTF. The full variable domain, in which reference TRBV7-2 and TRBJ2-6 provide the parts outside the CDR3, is GAGVSQSPSNKVTEKGKDVELRCDPISGHTALYWYRQSLGQGLEFLIYFQGNSAPDKSGLPSDRFSAERTGGSVSTLTIQRTQQEDSAVYLCASSSQVPGTGANVLTFGAGSRLTVL.

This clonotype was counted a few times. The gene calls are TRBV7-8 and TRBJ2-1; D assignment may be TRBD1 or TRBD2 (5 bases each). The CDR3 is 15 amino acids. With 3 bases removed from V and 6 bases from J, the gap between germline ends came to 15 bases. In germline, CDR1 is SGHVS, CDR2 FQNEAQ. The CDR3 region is CASSFTEGGGNEQFF. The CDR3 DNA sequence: TGTGCCAGCAGCTTTACTGAGGGTGGGGGCAATGAGCAGTTCTTC.

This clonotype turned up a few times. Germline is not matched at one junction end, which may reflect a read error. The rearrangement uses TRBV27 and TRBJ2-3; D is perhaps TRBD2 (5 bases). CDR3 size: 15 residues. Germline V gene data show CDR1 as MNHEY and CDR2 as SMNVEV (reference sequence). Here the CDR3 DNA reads TGTGTCAGCAGTTTATCGGGAAACGCTGCAGATACGCAGTATTTT. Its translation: CVSSLSGNAADTQYF.

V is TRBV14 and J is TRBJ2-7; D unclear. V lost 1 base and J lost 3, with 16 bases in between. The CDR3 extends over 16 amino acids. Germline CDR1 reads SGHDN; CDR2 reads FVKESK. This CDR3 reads CASSQALIPSSYEQYF. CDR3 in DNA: TGTGCCAGCAGCCAAGCTCTGATACCTTCCAGCTACGAGCAGTACTTC.

CDR3 bases: TGTGCCAGCAGCTTAGAGTTCGGGACAGGCCACTACGAGCAGTTCTTC. Encoded protein: CASSLEFGTGHYEQFF. The rearrangement joins TRBV7-2 to TRBJ2-1, with TRBD1 identical over 8 bases. The V gene end was trimmed by 1 base and the J gene end by 10 bases; junction bases not matched to a gene: 12. Germline V CDR1 and CDR2: SGHTA, FQGNSA. This CDR3 has 16 residues. Full variable domain (remainder filled in from reference TRBV7-2 and TRBJ2-1): GAGVSQSPSNKVTEKGKDVELRCDPISGHTALYWYRQSLGQGLEFLIYFQGNSAPDKSGLPSDRFSAERTGGSVSTLTIQRTQQEDSAVYLCASSLEFGTGHYEQFFGPGTRLTVL.

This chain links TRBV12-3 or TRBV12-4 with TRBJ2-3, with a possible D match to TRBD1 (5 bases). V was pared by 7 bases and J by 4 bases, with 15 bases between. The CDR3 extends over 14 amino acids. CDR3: CASIDDQGSDTQYF. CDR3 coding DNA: TGTGCCAGCATCGACGACCAGGGCTCAGATACGCAGTATTTT.

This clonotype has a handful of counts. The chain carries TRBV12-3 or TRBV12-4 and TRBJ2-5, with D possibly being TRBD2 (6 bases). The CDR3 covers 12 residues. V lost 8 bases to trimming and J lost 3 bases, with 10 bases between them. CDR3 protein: CASRGFKETQYF. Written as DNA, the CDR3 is TGTGCCAGCCGGGGGTTTAAAGAGACCCAGTACTTC.

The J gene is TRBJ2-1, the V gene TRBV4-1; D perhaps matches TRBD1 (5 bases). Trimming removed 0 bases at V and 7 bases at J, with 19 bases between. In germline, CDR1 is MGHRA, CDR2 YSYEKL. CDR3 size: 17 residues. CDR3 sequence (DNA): TGCGCCAGCAGCCAAGATAGGGGTGGGGCCATGGGGAATGAGCAGTTCTTC. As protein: CASSQDRGGAMGNEQFF.

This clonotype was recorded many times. Here the CDR3 reads CSARTDGHSNQPQHF. The CDR3 DNA is TGCAGTGCTAGAACGGACGGACATAGCAATCAGCCCCAGCATTTT. The chain couples TRBV20-1 to TRBJ1-5; the D gene is possibly TRBD1 (5 bases). Germline CDR1 DFQATT, CDR2 SNEGSKA (reference sequence). Deletions cut 2 bases from V and 0 bases from J, with 11 bases between. This CDR3 has 15 residues.

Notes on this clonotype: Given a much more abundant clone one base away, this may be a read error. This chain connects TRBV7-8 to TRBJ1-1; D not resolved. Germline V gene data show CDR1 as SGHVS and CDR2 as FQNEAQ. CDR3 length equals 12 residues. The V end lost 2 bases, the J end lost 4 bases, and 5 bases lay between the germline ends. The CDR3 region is CASSLMSTEAFF. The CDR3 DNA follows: TGTGCCAGCAGCTTAATGAGCACTGAAGCTTTCTTT.

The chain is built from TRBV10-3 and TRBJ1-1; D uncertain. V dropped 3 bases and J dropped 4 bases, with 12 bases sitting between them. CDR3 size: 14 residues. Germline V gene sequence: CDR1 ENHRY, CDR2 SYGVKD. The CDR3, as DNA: TGTGCCATCAGTGACTTAGGGTTAGGCACTGAAGCTTTCTTT. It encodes CAISDLGLGTEAFF.

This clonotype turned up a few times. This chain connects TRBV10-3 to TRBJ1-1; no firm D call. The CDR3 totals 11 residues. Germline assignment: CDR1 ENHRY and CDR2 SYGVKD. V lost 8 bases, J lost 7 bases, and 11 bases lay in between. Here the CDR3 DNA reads TGTGCCATCGGCGCGGGAGGTGAAGCTTTCTTT. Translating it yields CAIGAGGEAFF.

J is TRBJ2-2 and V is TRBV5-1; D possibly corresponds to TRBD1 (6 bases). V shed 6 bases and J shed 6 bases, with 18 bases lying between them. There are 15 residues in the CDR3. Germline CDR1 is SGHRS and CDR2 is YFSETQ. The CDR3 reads CASKPLSGESGELFF. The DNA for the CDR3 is TGCGCCAGCAAACCCCTCTCAGGGGAATCCGGGGAGCTGTTTTTT.

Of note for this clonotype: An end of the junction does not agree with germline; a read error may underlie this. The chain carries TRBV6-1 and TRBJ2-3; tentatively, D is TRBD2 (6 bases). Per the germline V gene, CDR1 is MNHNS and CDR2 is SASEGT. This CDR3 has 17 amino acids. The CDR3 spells CASAGGRGAPSTGTQYF. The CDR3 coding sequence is TGTGCCAGTGCCGGTGGGCGGGGAGCGCCCAGCACAGGTACGCAGTATTTT.

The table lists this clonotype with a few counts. CDR3 sequence (DNA): TGTGCCATCAGTGAAGGGCAGGGCCAAGGAGAGCAGTTCTTC. This codes for CAISEGQGQGEQFF. The chain combines TRBV10-3 with TRBJ2-1, with D possibly being TRBD1 (5 bases). The CDR3 is 14 residues long. Deletions cut 3 bases from V and 10 bases from J, with 16 bases between. Germline CDR1 and CDR2: ENHRY and SYGVKD.

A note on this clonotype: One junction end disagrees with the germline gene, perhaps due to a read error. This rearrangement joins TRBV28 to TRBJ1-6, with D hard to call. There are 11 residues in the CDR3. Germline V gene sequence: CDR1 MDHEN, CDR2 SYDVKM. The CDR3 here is CAGSALMPLHF. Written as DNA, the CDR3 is TGTGCCGGCAGTGCCCTCATGCCCCTCCACTTT.

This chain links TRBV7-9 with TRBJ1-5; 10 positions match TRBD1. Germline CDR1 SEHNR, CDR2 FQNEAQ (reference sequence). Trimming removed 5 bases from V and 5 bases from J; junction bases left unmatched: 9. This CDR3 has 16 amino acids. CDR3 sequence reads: CASSTDRGLIYQPQHF. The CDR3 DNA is TGTGCCAGCAGCACAGACAGGGGGCTTATCTATCAGCCCCAGCATTTT.

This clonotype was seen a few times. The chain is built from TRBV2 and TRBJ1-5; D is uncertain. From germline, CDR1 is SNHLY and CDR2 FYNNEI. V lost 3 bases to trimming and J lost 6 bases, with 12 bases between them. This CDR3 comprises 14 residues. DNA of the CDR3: TGTGCCAGCAGTGACTGGGGTCCAAGTCAGCCCCAGCATTTT. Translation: CASSDWGPSQPQHF. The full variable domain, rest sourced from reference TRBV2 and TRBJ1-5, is EPEVTQTPSHQVTQMGQEVILRCVPISNHLYFYWYRQILGQKVEFLVSFYNNEISEKSEIFDDQFSVERPDGSNFTLKIRSTKLEDSAMYFCASSDWGPSQPQHFGDGTRLSIL.

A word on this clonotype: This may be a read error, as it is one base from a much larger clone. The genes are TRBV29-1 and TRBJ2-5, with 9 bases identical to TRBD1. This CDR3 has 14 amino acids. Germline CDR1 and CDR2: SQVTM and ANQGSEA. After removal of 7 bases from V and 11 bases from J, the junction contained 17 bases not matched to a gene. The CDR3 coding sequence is TGCAGCGCTAAGACAGGGGGGTCCTACAATGAGCAGTACTTC. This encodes CSAKTGGSYNEQYF.